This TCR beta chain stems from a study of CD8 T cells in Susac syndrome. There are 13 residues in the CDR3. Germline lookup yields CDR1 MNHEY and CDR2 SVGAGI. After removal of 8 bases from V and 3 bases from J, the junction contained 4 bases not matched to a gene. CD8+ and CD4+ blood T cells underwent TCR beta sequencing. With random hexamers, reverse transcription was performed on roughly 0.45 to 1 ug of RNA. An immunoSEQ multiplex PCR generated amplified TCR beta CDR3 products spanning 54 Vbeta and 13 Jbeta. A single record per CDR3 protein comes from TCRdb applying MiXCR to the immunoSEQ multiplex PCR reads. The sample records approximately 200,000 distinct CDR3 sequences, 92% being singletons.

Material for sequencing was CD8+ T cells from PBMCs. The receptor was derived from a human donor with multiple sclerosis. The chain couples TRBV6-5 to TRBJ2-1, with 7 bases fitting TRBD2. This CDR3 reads CASGPGGYNEQFF. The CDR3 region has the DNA TGTGCCAGCGGACCGGGGGGCTACAATGAGCAGTTCTTC.